This T cell receptor beta chain derives from a study of identical twins (dated by TCRdb to 2015 to 2016). In terms of the full investigation: To test whether fetal clonotypes persist, the study used deep sequencing on TCR alpha and beta repertoires from monozygotic twins, unrelated adults of various ages, and cord blood. Replicate twin experiments were performed at different times using different library preparation protocols to rule out contamination.

Broader findings and caveats from the paper: The excess sharing between twins in beta out-of-frame sequences was weaker because fewer shared sequences reduced the signal-to-noise ratio. Recombination models systematically underestimated out-of-frame TCR alpha sharing in monozygotic twins but agreed with sharing between unrelated individuals. Compared with coincidental sharing between unrelated individuals, out-of-frame TCR alpha sequences shared between twins had an excess of sequences with low generation probability. Fewer insertions were carried by abundant cord blood beta clonotypes; a weaker similar trend was observed in young adult naive repertoires, while no such trend was observed in memory repertoires. Because the same donors could not be followed over many years, the conclusions relied on cross-sectional statistical analysis. Invariant T cells such as MAIT and iNKT could partly confound zero-insertion analyses, though diverse VJ usage argued against this for most clonotypes.

This clonotype was observed a few times. Its antigen remains undetermined. No clone much larger than this one lies a single base away; base qualities are absent. The method was 5' RACE. The instrument was an Illumina HiSeq 2000. Template switching introduced a universal primer binding site; the final cDNA contained a unique molecular identifier, enabling accurate counting of TCR cDNA molecules. Specific primers in the conserved constant-segment region were used to synthesize first-strand cDNA for TCR alpha and beta chains. To control for contamination, every cDNA library carried two barcodes: a SMART-Mk sample barcode plus Illumina barcodes. Two successive PCR steps introduced TruSeq adapter sequences along with Illumina sample barcodes. The Illumina HiSeq platform was used with custom primers to sequence TCR alpha and beta cDNA libraries. As for the original processing: Unique molecular identifiers were extracted from raw reads with MiGEC, and CDR3 positions were determined with MiXCR. Recombination models were inferred per individual with the repgenHMM and IGoR tools using an EM algorithm. Shared clonotypes were analyzed with the tcR package in R, and sharing was normalized by the product of cloneset sizes. To study raw recombination without the effects of thymic and clonal selection, out-of-frame nonproductive sequences were analyzed. The public sequencing data were trimmed at Q25 with fastp and processed into clonotypes with MiXCR by TCRdb, which kept only in-frame beta chains. One record per CDR3 amino acid sequence lists the most common genes and DNA. These V and J calls are TCRdb output, not the study's own analysis. In all, the sample holds roughly 480,000 distinct CDR3 sequences, and 20% to 25% of those were seen once. The ten top clones hold about 2.7% of the sample.

Every donor was a healthy Caucasian. The twin cohort consisted of three pairs of female monozygotic twins, all aged roughly 18 to 29 years. Positive isolation kits from Invitrogen were used to isolate the CD4+ and CD8+ T cell populations. At the junction V is shortened by 3 bases and J by 3 bases; bases outside the gene matches: 6. CDR1 and CDR2 are drawn from the germline V gene (reference sequence): DFQATT, SNEGSKA. Its CDR3 holds 15 amino acids, cysteine through phenylalanine. The entry retains the CDR3 DNA only, 45 bases that are in frame from base 1. This same sample was also taken into another study, of T cells expressing NK-cell markers. The second investigation adds: Three sorted T-cell subsets (CD3+CD56+NKG2C+, CD3+CD56+NKG2C- and CD3+CD56-NKG2C+) from fewer than 10 donors had their TCR beta-chain repertoires profiled. Among the eight sequenced donors, seven were HCMV-seropositive and one was HCMV-seronegative. In several experiments an anti-gammadeltaTCR antibody was added to restrict sorting to alphabetaTCR-expressing T cells. For several donors, the dominant CD3+CD56+NKG2C+ clonotypes were among the top 10 CD8+ clonotypes and accounted for roughly 1.0-8% of CD8+ T cells. Those dominant clonotypes were again the most abundant among CD3+CD56-NKG2C+ cells in four donors, at roughly 25-65%. Whether the expanded NKG2C-expressing T cell clones were specific for HCMV antigens remained unclear. All eight donors whose samples were sequenced were randomly selected healthy volunteers, three of them men and five women. To determine HCMV serostatus, a commercial ELISA kit was used to detect HCMV-specific IgG in serum. MIGEC handled demultiplexing of the reads and grouping by UMI, while MiTCR was used to assemble and quantify clonotypes. To exclude erroneous sequences, only TCR cDNA sequences supported by at least two reads were retained. The tcR package was used for downstream repertoire analysis, with clonotypes matched between fractions based on CDR3 nucleotide sequence plus V segment. Antigen specificity was annotated against VDJdb with VDJmatch, allowing one amino acid substitution in CDR3.

The origin of this receptor is a woman in her late teens or twenties in good health. The sample consisted of CD4+ T cells sorted from blood. The chain is encoded by TRBV20-1 joined to TRBJ2-1, with TRBD2 matching 9 junction bases. DNA sequence: TGCAGTGCTAGCCGTAGCGGGAGCCTCTACAATGAGCAGTTCTTC. It translates to CSASRSGSLYNEQFF.